The 20 T cell receptor beta chains presented below share a single source sample, sequenced in a study of early T cells in non-severe SARS-CoV-2 infection. Using its own MiXCR run on the 5' RACE reads, TCRdb lists one record per CDR3 protein. The sample lists 62,000 or so distinct CDR3 sequences, roughly a tenth occurring once. The sample was whole blood. The receptors come from an adult who was a healthcare worker with PCR-confirmed SARS-CoV-2 infection or an uninfected control (not recorded which).

Ten or more counts support this clonotype. The rearrangement joins TRBV5-4 to TRBJ1-1; the D gene is possibly TRBD1 (6 bases). The CDR3 has 14 residues. CDR1 and CDR2 (germline): SGHNT, YYREEE (reference sequence). V lost 4 bases and J lost 1, with 11 bases in between. CDR3 nucleotide sequence: TGTGCCAGCAGCGCCGGGACACCGAACACTGAAGCTTTCTTT. Translation gives CASSAGTPNTEAFF.

This clonotype came up many times. The V and J genes are TRBV7-9 and TRBJ2-7; 9 bases are a match to TRBD2. Germline assignment: CDR1 SEHNR and CDR2 FQNEAQ (reference sequence). CDR3 size: 15 residues. V gave up 5 bases and J gave up 0 bases; unmatched junction bases: 5. In nucleotides, the CDR3 is TGTGCCAGCAGCCCACTAGCGGGCGACTCCTACGAGCAGTACGTC. Amino acids: CASSPLAGDSYEQYV.

The chain has TRBV24-1 and TRBJ1-2; 7 bases map to TRBD1. CDR3 length equals 17 residues. Unmatched junction bases numbered 9, after V lost 3 bases and J lost 0 bases. CDR1 is KGHDR, CDR2 SFDVKD, per germline. The CDR3 reads CATSDRVQRGPNYGYTF. The CDR3 DNA sequence: TGTGCCACCAGTGATCGGGTCCAGAGGGGGCCTAACTATGGCTACACCTTC.

This clonotype was counted at least ten times. The chain couples TRBV21-1 to TRBJ2-3; the table calls TRBD2, which could not be checked here. TRBV21-1 is designated a pseudogene. This CDR3 has 16 residues. CDR3 sequence (DNA): TGTGCCAGCAGCAATTCGAGCGGGGGGCCCACAGATACGCAGTATTTT. Translation: CASSNSSGGPTDTQYF.

The chain links TRBV18 to TRBJ2-7; 10 nucleotides match TRBD1. The V gene end was trimmed by 1 base and the J gene end by 7 bases; junction bases not matched to a gene: 4. The length of the CDR3 is 14 residues. Germline V lookup: CDR1 KGHSH, CDR2 LQKENI. CDR3 in amino acids: CASSPRQGAEEQYV. The CDR3 DNA is TGTGCCAGCTCACCACGACAGGGGGCAGAAGAGCAGTACGTC.

This clonotype was seen only a few times. The rearrangement links TRBV12-3 or TRBV12-4 to TRBJ2-5; unclear D gene. The germline V and J ends were trimmed by 1 base and 5 bases, with 5 bases remaining between them. CDR3 length equals 12 residues. This CDR3 reads CASSLVIETQYF. The CDR3 DNA follows: TGTGCCAGCAGTTTAGTTATCGAGACCCAGTACTTC.

In this sample, this clonotype turned up many times. V usage is TRBV7-2 and J usage is TRBJ2-1; TRBD2 matches 8 bases. CDR3 length equals 17 residues. V lost 0 bases, J lost 0 bases, and 4 bases stayed unmatched. In germline, CDR1 is SGHTA, CDR2 FQGNSA. The CDR3 loop reads CASSLALSGSSYNEQFF. CDR3 bases: TGTGCCAGCAGCTTAGCGCTAAGCGGGAGCTCCTACAATGAGCAGTTCTTC.

The chain is built from TRBV6-1 and TRBJ2-3; no clear D. Trimming shortened V by 1 base and J by 1 base, and 9 bases separated the two germline ends. The CDR3 has 15 residues. Germline V gives CDR1 MNHNS, CDR2 SASEGT. The CDR3 loop is CASSEGLAGTDTQYF. CDR3 nucleotide sequence: TGTGCCAGCAGTGAAGGTCTGGCAGGCACAGATACGCAGTATTTT.

V gene TRBV5-5 combines with J gene TRBJ2-2; the D is unclear. This CDR3 contains 15 residues. The germline gives CDR1 SGHKS, CDR2 YYEKEE (reference sequence). Trimming left V 0 bases short and J 6 bases short, with 12 bases between. DNA for the CDR3: TGTGCCAGCAGCTTGGTGGGCAATCCGGCCGGGGAGCTGTTTTTT. Amino acid sequence: CASSLVGNPAGELFF.

The V gene is TRBV7-2, the J gene TRBJ2-5; no firm D call. V dropped 4 bases and J dropped 0 bases, with 6 bases sitting between them. This CDR3 comprises 13 residues. Germline CDR1 SGHTA, CDR2 FQGNSA. Here the CDR3 DNA reads TGTGCCAGCAGCTCTGGAAACCAAGAGACCCAGTACTTC. Amino acids: CASSSGNQETQYF.

This clonotype was observed a few times. V is TRBV3-1 and J is TRBJ2-3, with 7 bases matching TRBD1. CDR3 size: 16 residues. Germline CDR1 LGHDT, CDR2 YNNKEL (reference sequence). With V trimmed by 4 bases and J by 2 bases, 9 bases remained unmatched. The CDR3 loop reads CASSPRGQKVTDTQYF. The CDR3 coding sequence is TGTGCCAGCAGCCCACGGGGACAGAAAGTCACAGATACGCAGTATTTT.

The chain combines TRBV2 with TRBJ1-2; D is uncertain. Germline values: CDR1 SNHLY, CDR2 FYNNEI. The CDR3 spans 12 residues. V lost 8 bases and J lost 4, with 11 bases in between. The chain's CDR3 is CASHTPTYGYTF. Written as DNA, the CDR3 is TGTGCCAGCCACACACCAACCTATGGCTACACCTTC.

The CDR3 region has the DNA TGCAGTGCTAGTGACAGGGGTAGTAATCAGCCCCAGCATTTT. Residues: CSASDRGSNQPQHF. V usage is TRBV20-1 and J usage is TRBJ1-5; 8 positions agree with TRBD1. Germline V lookup: CDR1 DFQATT, CDR2 SNEGSKA (reference sequence). The length of the CDR3 is 14 residues. The trim removed 3 bases at V and 4 bases at J, leaving 5 bases unmatched.

This clonotype appeared many times. The chain couples TRBV6-2 or TRBV6-3 to TRBJ2-3; TRBD2 is a possible D gene (6 bases). This CDR3 comprises 16 residues. The germline V and J ends were trimmed by 6 bases and 2 bases, with 18 bases remaining between them. Germline assignment: CDR1 MNHEY and CDR2 SVGEGT. In DNA, the CDR3 is TGTGCCAGCAGAAGGAGAAGGCCGGGGGACACAGATACGCAGTATTTT. It yields the protein CASRRRRPGDTDTQYF.

In its sample, this clonotype was seen a few times. The rearrangement joins TRBV7-8 to TRBJ2-3; 8 bases are shared with TRBD2. The CDR3 totals 15 residues. The junction had 7 bases not matched to a gene; V was cut back by 6 bases and J by 2 bases. Germline-derived CDR1 and CDR2 are SGHVS and FQNEAQ. The CDR3 coding sequence is TGTGCCAGCAGAGTAATAGCGGGGTACACAGATACGCAGTATTTT. Translation gives CASRVIAGYTDTQYF.

This sequence joins TRBV4-1 and TRBJ2-3; TRBD2 might be the D (6 bases). The V end lost 0 bases, the J end lost 6 bases, and 19 bases lay between the germline ends. Germline values: CDR1 MGHRA, CDR2 YSYEKL. CDR3 size: 17 residues. The CDR3 bases are TGCGCCAGCAGCCAAGATCGTGAGACTAGTGCCCGGGATACGCAGTATTTT. It specifies CASSQDRETSARDTQYF.

The chain links TRBV29-1 to TRBJ1-3, with D perhaps TRBD1 (6 bases). This CDR3 region has 14 residues. Trimming took off 6 bases at V and 4 bases at J, with 16 bases between the two ends. Germline CDR1 SQVTM, CDR2 ANQGSEA. CDR3 loop: CSVDSAAVGNTIYF. In DNA form, the CDR3 reads TGCAGCGTGGACAGCGCCGCCGTGGGAAACACCATATATTTT.

This clonotype occurred a few times. The chain is built from TRBV5-5 and TRBJ2-3; D gene unclear. CDR1 and CDR2 from the germline V gene are SGHKS and YYEKEE (reference sequence). The CDR3 runs 13 residues. V lost 2 bases to trimming and J lost 2 bases, with 6 bases between them. CDR3 bases: TGTGCCAGCAGCTTCTTGGTCACAGATACGCAGTATTTT. It codes for CASSFLVTDTQYF. Combining the CDR3 with reference TRBV5-5 and TRBJ2-3 gives the whole variable domain DAGVTQSPTHLIKTRGQQVTLRCSPISGHKSVSWYQQVLGQGPQFIFQYYEKEERGRGNFPDRFSARQFPNYSSELNVNALLLGDSALYLCASSFLVTDTQYFGPGTRLTVL.

This clonotype was counted ten times or more. This rearrangement joins TRBV3-1 to TRBJ2-5, with D possibly called TRBD1 or TRBD2 (5 bases each). In germline, CDR1 is LGHDT, CDR2 YNNKEL (reference sequence). The germline V and J ends were trimmed by 3 bases and 1 base, with 21 bases remaining between them. The CDR3 sequence is 18 residues long. CDR3 protein: CASSQPDSGTRIQETQYF. The CDR3 DNA sequence: TGTGCCAGCAGCCAGCCAGACTCGGGGACCCGAATCCAAGAGACCCAGTACTTC.

This clonotype was observed a few times. Written as DNA, the CDR3 is TGTGCCAGCAGCCATGACAGGGCCTTGAACACTGAAGCTTTCTTT. It translates to CASSHDRALNTEAFF. The chain couples TRBV3-1 to TRBJ1-1; TRBD1 matches at 7 bases. With 3 bases clipped from V and 0 bases from J, the junction kept 4 bases outside the gene matches. Germline values: CDR1 LGHDT, CDR2 YNNKEL (reference sequence). The CDR3 is 15 residues long.